This is a list of T cell receptor beta chains from one sample in a study of identical twins. TCRdb re-analysed the 5' RACE reads in MiXCR, keeping a single row per CDR3 protein. The sample lists approximately 890,000 distinct CDR3 sequences, around an eighth occurring once. The data also belong to a second study, concerning yellow fever vaccine responses in identical twins.

Sequencing was performed on PBMCs. These TCRs come from a woman aged 18-29 years in good health. Both conserved end residues are part of each CDR3. D genes are given only for firm matches. Not every row has a clone size; where given, it reads once, few, many or a size class.

V gene	D gene	J gene	clone size	CDR3 protein	CDR3 DNA
TRBV27	-	TRBJ2-2	many	CASSLGDYRTGELFF	TGTGCCAGCAGTTTAGGTGACTACCGCACCGGGGAGCTGTTTTTT
TRBV20-1	-	TRBJ1-1	many	CSARDWTDRNTEAFF	TGCAGTGCTAGAGATTGGACGGACAGGAACACTGAAGCTTTCTTT
TRBV7-2	TRBD2	TRBJ2-1	-	CASSLSGRVSEQFF	TGTGCCAGCAGCCTAAGCGGGAGGGTGAGTGAGCAGTTCTTC
TRBV5-1	-	TRBJ2-5	-	CASSPALMYQETQYF	TGCGCCAGCAGCCCCGCTCTAATGTACCAAGAGACCCAGTACTTC
TRBV4-1	-	TRBJ1-4	many	CASSQESGGYEKLFF	TGCGCCAGCAGCCAAGAATCCGGGGGGTATGAAAAACTGTTTTTT
TRBV6-1	TRBD2	TRBJ2-1	-	CASSDVGGGNYNEQFF	TGTGCCAGCAGTGACGTCGGGGGGGGAAACTACAATGAGCAGTTCTTC
TRBV12-3/TRBV12-4	TRBD2	TRBJ2-1	few	CASYPKPGTSGGLSYNEQFF	TGTGCCAGCTATCCTAAGCCCGGGACTAGCGGGGGCCTCTCCTACAATGAGCAGTTCTTC
TRBV2	TRBD2	TRBJ2-3	-	CASEYGTSGRTDTQYF	TGTGCCAGCGAGTACGGGACTAGCGGACGGACAGATACGCAGTATTTT
TRBV12-3/TRBV12-4	-	TRBJ1-3	few	CASQRWGPYNTIYF	TGTGCCAGCCAACGGTGGGGGCCGTATAACACCATATATTTT
TRBV12-3/TRBV12-4	-	TRBJ1-2	-	CASSGTEDGYTF	TGTGCCAGCAGTGGGACGGAAGATGGCTACACCTTC
TRBV12-3/TRBV12-4	-	TRBJ1-5	-	CASSLGRKRNQPQHF	TGTGCCAGCAGTTTAGGTCGAAAACGCAATCAGCCCCAGCATTTT
TRBV10-3	-	TRBJ2-1	-	CAITAHEGYNEQFF	TGTGCCATCACCGCTCACGAAGGATACAATGAGCAGTTCTTC
TRBV11-3	TRBD1	TRBJ2-1	few	CASSLDRLGGADDEQFF	TGTGCCAGCAGCTTAGATCGATTAGGGGGCGCGGACGATGAGCAGTTCTTC
TRBV6-1	-	TRBJ2-1	few	CASRLISYNEQFF	TGTGCCAGTCGACTTATCTCCTACAATGAGCAGTTCTTC
TRBV3-1	TRBD1	TRBJ1-2	few	CASSRGTGNHYGYTF	TGTGCCAGCAGCCGTGGGACAGGGAATCACTATGGCTACACCTTC
TRBV5-1	-	TRBJ2-3	few	CASSPSNADTQYF	TGCGCCAGCAGCCCCTCAAATGCAGATACGCAGTATTTT
TRBV19	TRBD1	TRBJ2-3	many	CASTGQGADTQYF	TGTGCCAGCACGGGACAGGGGGCGGATACGCAGTATTTT
TRBV14	-	TRBJ2-3	-	CASSHFGGEADTQYF	TGTGCCAGCAGCCATTTTGGGGGAGAGGCAGATACGCAGTATTTT
TRBV9	-	TRBJ2-5	-	CASSATSVETQYF	TGTGCCAGCAGCGCTACTAGTGTGGAGACCCAGTACTTC
TRBV6-5	-	TRBJ2-1	-	CASSSRQGIYNEQFF	TGTGCCAGCAGTTCAAGGCAGGGGATCTACAATGAGCAGTTCTTC
TRBV5-8	TRBD2	TRBJ2-7	-	CASSLGLGTSGVYEQYF	TGTGCCAGCAGCTTGGGCCTTGGGACTAGCGGGGTCTACGAGCAGTACTTC
TRBV5-1	-	TRBJ2-7	-	CASSLLSDSSYEQYF	TGCGCCAGCAGCCTCCTCAGTGACAGCTCCTACGAGCAGTACTTC
TRBV6-1	-	TRBJ2-6	few	CASSRGDVNSGANVLTF	TGTGCCAGCAGTCGAGGGGACGTCAACTCTGGGGCCAACGTCCTGACTTTC
TRBV20-1	TRBD1	TRBJ1-6	few	CSARTGTGGSPLHF	TGCAGTGCTAGAACCGGGACAGGGGGTTCACCCCTCCACTTT
TRBV4-1	-	TRBJ2-3	many	CASSQDPGSTDTQYF	TGCGCCAGCAGCCAAGATCCCGGGAGTACAGATACGCAGTATTTT
TRBV7-6	TRBD2	TRBJ2-1	-	CASSLQTSSEQFF	TGTGCCAGCAGCTTGCAGACTAGCTCTGAGCAGTTCTTC
TRBV20-1	TRBD2	TRBJ2-1	few	CSARTTGLAYNEQFF	TGCAGTGCTAGAACCACGGGACTAGCTTACAATGAGCAGTTCTTC
TRBV11-2	-	TRBJ1-2	many	CASSFYQGPKVNYGYTF	TGTGCCAGCAGCTTTTATCAGGGACCCAAAGTTAACTATGGCTACACCTTC
TRBV7-9	-	TRBJ1-5	few	CASTRGDQPQHF	TGTGCCAGCACCCGTGGGGATCAGCCCCAGCATTTT
TRBV12-3/TRBV12-4	-	TRBJ2-1	few	CASRELGTNEQFF	TGTGCCAGCAGAGAACTAGGAACCAATGAGCAGTTCTTC
TRBV7-9	-	TRBJ2-1	few	CASSLVYSDEQFF	TGTGCCAGCAGCTTAGTTTATAGCGATGAGCAGTTCTTC
TRBV5-6	-	TRBJ1-2	few	CASSLKDRSYGYTF	TGTGCCAGCAGCTTGAAAGACAGGAGCTATGGCTACACCTTC
TRBV6-5	-	TRBJ2-5	-	CASSYSRSQETQYF	TGTGCCAGCAGTTACTCTAGAAGCCAAGAGACCCAGTACTTC
TRBV5-1	TRBD1	TRBJ2-6	-	CASKFPQGISGANVLTF	TGCGCCAGCAAGTTTCCACAGGGGATCTCTGGGGCCAACGTCCTGACTTTC
TRBV3-1	TRBD2	TRBJ2-3	-	CASSQAPLRRGATDTQYF	TGTGCCAGCAGCCAAGCGCCCCTTCGGCGGGGGGCCACAGATACGCAGTATTTT
TRBV12-3/TRBV12-4	TRBD1	TRBJ1-2	few	CASSLSETGGLRGYTF	TGTGCCAGCAGTTTATCCGAGACAGGGGGTTTACGTGGCTACACCTTC
TRBV3-1	-	TRBJ1-2	few	CASSQDLSGYYGYTF	TGTGCCAGCAGCCAAGATCTGTCAGGGTACTATGGCTACACCTTC
TRBV7-9	-	TRBJ1-4	-	CAATGVTNEKLFF	TGTGCCGCCACCGGGGTGACTAATGAAAAACTGTTTTTT
TRBV2	-	TRBJ2-3	few	CASSEYPRPSGTDTQYF	TGTGCCAGCAGTGAATACCCTCGGCCCTCTGGCACAGATACGCAGTATTTT
TRBV20-1	-	TRBJ1-5	few	CSARDKVNQPQHF	TGCAGTGCTAGAGATAAGGTGAATCAGCCCCAGCATTTT
TRBV24-1	-	TRBJ2-1	few	CATSDARTERPYNEQFF	TGTGCCACCAGTGATGCCCGGACGGAGCGCCCCTACAATGAGCAGTTCTTC
TRBV12-3/TRBV12-4	-	TRBJ2-1	many	CASRALSEQFF	TGTGCCAGCAGGGCCCTCAGTGAGCAGTTCTTC
TRBV7-9	-	TRBJ2-1	-	CASSTHTSEQFF	TGTGCCAGCAGCACCCACACGAGTGAGCAGTTCTTC
TRBV12-3/TRBV12-4	TRBD1	TRBJ2-7	-	CASSSGTAQTEQYF	TGTGCCAGCAGCTCCGGGACAGCCCAGACAGAGCAGTACTTC
TRBV20-1	-	TRBJ1-1	few	CSALPGQNTEAFF	TGCAGTGCCCTACCGGGACAGAACACTGAAGCTTTCTTT
TRBV14	-	TRBJ2-7	many	CASSQAGYEQYF	TGTGCCAGCAGCCAAGCGGGCTACGAGCAGTACTTC